This T cell receptor (beta chain) was observed in a study of molecular identifiers for immune sequencing clone quantification. Naive CD8 T cell sorting was performed on the CD8+CD4-CCR7+CD45RA+ phenotype. This clonotype came up many times. Its antigen is currently unknown. As previously described, bulk TCR libraries were made using listed TCR primers. TCRdb reanalysed the PCR reads using MiXCR and keeps one entry per CDR3 protein. The table lists just over 95,000 distinct CDR3 sequences, roughly 24% of them singletons. Germline CDR1 and CDR2: DFQATT and SNEGSKA (reference sequence). With V trimmed by 3 bases and J by 5 bases, 12 bases remained unmatched. The CDR3 loop spans 15 amino acids. Regarding the study as a whole: Among effectors, clones above 20 RNA copies held over 98% of molecules; among naive cells, under 1%.

Sequenced: naive CD8+ T cells from blood, with Jurkat cell RNA spiked in. Subset meaning: FACS-sorted CD8+CD4-CCR7+CD45RA+ naive T cells. This receptor was taken from a human donor in good health. Some libraries in this study had Jurkat cell RNA spiked in. The V call is TRBV20-1, the J call TRBJ1-1; 7 nucleotides match TRBD1. Here the CDR3 DNA reads TGCAGTGCTAGCCGGGACAGAGATCAGGGTACTGAAGCTTTCTTT. Amino acids: CSASRDRDQGTEAFF.